A single sample is the source of the 30 T cell receptor beta chains below, sequenced in a study of chemoradiotherapy in HPV16-positive cancers. Here immunoSEQ multiplex PCR was the method, and the copy in TCRdb shows in-frame clones only, minus some. This table holds a few thousand clones, around 75% found once. This specimen consisted of tumor tissue, obtained from a patient who underwent chemoradiotherapy. Receptors were obtained from a human donor with HPV-associated anogenital cancer.

The genes are TRBV6-1 and TRBJ2-2; 7 positions agree with TRBD1. The length of the CDR3 is 13 residues. V lost 3 bases and J lost 5; bases outside the gene matches: 0. In germline, CDR1 is MNHNS, CDR2 SASEGT. DNA of the CDR3: TGTGCCAGCAGTGAGACAGGGACCGGGGAGCTGTTTTTT. Residues: CASSETGTGELFF.

A single count supports this clone. The rearrangement joins TRBV7-8 to TRBJ1-2, with TRBD1 matching 9 bases. The J segment lost 6 bases and the V segment lost 0 bases, leaving 5 bases of the junction unmatched. There are 15 residues in the CDR3. Germline V gives CDR1 SGHVS, CDR2 FQNEAQ. Here the CDR3 DNA reads TGTGCCAGCAGCTTAGCTTTCGGACAGGGGAATGGCTACACCTTC. Protein sequence: CASSLAFGQGNGYTF.

This clone was recorded once. This chain joins TRBV5-1 and TRBJ2-1; 7 positions match TRBD2. In germline, CDR1 is SGHRS, CDR2 YFSETQ. CDR3 length: 16 amino acids. Losses at the gene ends were 3 bases for V and 0 bases for J; bases not matched to a gene: 6. The CDR3, as DNA: TGCGCCAGCAGCTCCGGCGGGGGAAGCTCCTACAATGAGCAGTTCTTC. As protein: CASSSGGGSSYNEQFF. Together with reference TRBV5-1 and TRBJ2-1, the CDR3 gives the full variable domain: KAGVTQTPRYLIKTRGQQVTLSCSPISGHRSVSWYQQTPGQGLQFLFEYFSETQRNKGNFPGRFSGRQFSNSRSEMNVSTLELGDSALYLCASSSGGGSSYNEQFFGPGTRLTVL.

The chain couples TRBV2 to TRBJ2-1; D gene ambiguous. The CDR3 has 11 residues. Trimming took 2 bases from V and 12 from J, leaving 8 bases between them. Germline V CDR1 and CDR2: SNHLY, FYNNEI. CDR3 region: CASSETAVQFF. The DNA of the CDR3 is TGTGCCAGCAGTGAAACTGCAGTGCAGTTCTTC.

Notes on this clone: The same CDR3 can be traced to other DNA sequences in this sample. This rearrangement joins TRBV4-3 to TRBJ2-3; 8 bases match TRBD2. CDR1 and CDR2 from the germline V gene are LGHNA and YSLEER. The CDR3 sequence is 15 residues long. Trimming at V came to 1 base and at J to 3 bases, leaving 3 bases not matched to a gene. CDR3 region: CASSQVGGGTDTQYF. The CDR3 DNA follows: TGCGCCAGCAGCCAAGTTGGCGGGGGGACAGATACGCAGTATTTT.

The rearrangement uses TRBV19 and TRBJ1-3; D possibly corresponds to TRBD1 (6 bases). Germline CDR1 reads LNHDA; CDR2 reads SQIVND (reference sequence). The germline V and J ends were trimmed by 2 bases and 1 base, with 9 bases remaining between them. CDR3 length equals 15 residues. The CDR3 bases are TGTGCCAGTAGTATAATCCAGGGGTCTGGAAACACCATATATTTT. This translates into CASSIIQGSGNTIYF.

This chain connects TRBV30 to TRBJ1-2; 8 bases agree with TRBD1. V lost 7 bases, J lost 3 bases, and 7 bases stayed unmatched. Germline assignment: CDR1 GTSNPN and CDR2 SVGIG (reference sequence). The CDR3 has 13 amino acids. CDR3 coding DNA: TGTGCCTCTTCGACAGGGGCGTACTATGGCTACACCTTC. It yields the protein CASSTGAYYGYTF.

This chain joins TRBV11-2 and TRBJ2-7; D is unresolved. Trimming shortened V by 5 bases and J by 0 bases, and 11 bases separated the two germline ends. The CDR3 runs 14 residues. Germline V lookup: CDR1 SGHAT, CDR2 FQNNGV. The CDR3 here is CASSQVISSYEQYF. In DNA form, the CDR3 reads TGTGCCAGCAGCCAGGTTATTAGCTCCTACGAGCAGTACTTC.

V usage is TRBV2 and J usage is TRBJ2-1; TRBD2 matches 7 bases. This CDR3 has 17 residues. Germline CDR1 SNHLY, CDR2 FYNNEI. V was pared by 7 bases and J by 4 bases, with 16 bases of the junction left unmatched. The CDR3 protein is CASNAAPRGEGYNEQFF. The CDR3 DNA sequence: TGTGCCAGCAACGCCGCACCCCGGGGGGAAGGGTACAATGAGCAGTTCTTC.

The chain is built from TRBV7-3 and TRBJ2-3; D ambiguous. Germline V CDR1 and CDR2: SGHTA, FQGTGA. V was trimmed by 4 bases and J by 2 bases, leaving 7 bases between them. The CDR3 loop spans 13 amino acids. The CDR3 DNA reads TGTGCCAGCAGCTCCGACCCCACAGATACGCAGTATTTT. The encoded protein is CASSSDPTDTQYF.

Only a few counts were recorded for this clone. This rearrangement joins TRBV5-1 to TRBJ2-2, with D unresolved. The CDR3 is 11 residues long. Germline V gene data show CDR1 as SGHRS and CDR2 as YFSETQ. Trimming removed 6 bases from V and 3 bases from J, with 3 bases in between. As DNA, the CDR3 is TGCGCCAGCACCGACACCGGGGAGCTGTTTTTT. It yields the protein CASTDTGELFF.

The rearrangement uses TRBV29-1 and TRBJ2-2; D unclear. The CDR3 spans 14 residues. In germline, CDR1 is SQVTM, CDR2 ANQGSEA. V lost 4 bases, J lost 0 bases, and 9 bases lay in between. CDR3 protein: CSVVSQANTGELFF. CDR3 nucleotides: TGCAGCGTTGTAAGCCAGGCGAACACCGGGGAGCTGTTTTTT.

About this clone itself: Germline and junction disagree at one end, which may indicate a read error. The chain combines TRBV6-1 with TRBJ1-2, with D possibly TRBD1 on 6 matching bases. The CDR3 has 15 amino acids. Germline values: CDR1 MNHNS, CDR2 SASEGT. The CDR3: CAGSEVEGEGYGYTF. The CDR3 nucleotides read TGTGCCGGCAGTGAAGTGGAGGGGGAGGGCTATGGCTACACCTTC.

The chain employs TRBV25-1 and TRBJ2-7, with D perhaps being TRBD1 or TRBD2 (5 bases each). This CDR3 is 15 amino acids long. CDR1 MGHDK and CDR2 SYGVNS come from the germline V gene. The ends were cut back, 2 bases at V and 0 bases at J, with 11 bases in the middle. The CDR3 sequence is CASSERGASSYEQYF. CDR3 nucleotide sequence: TGTGCCAGCAGTGAACGAGGGGCCAGCTCCTACGAGCAGTACTTC.

This clone was seen more than once but under ten times. This chain uses TRBV7-2 with TRBJ1-1; D gene uncertain. Per germline, CDR1 SGHTA and CDR2 FQGNSA. V was clipped by 5 bases and J by 0 bases, with 22 bases between them. CDR3 size: 18 residues. Here the CDR3 reads CASSLLGGMGGMNTEAFF. As DNA, the CDR3 is TGTGCCAGCAGCCTACTCGGAGGGATGGGAGGTATGAACACTGAAGCTTTCTTT.

The V gene is TRBV7-9, the J gene TRBJ1-5; 9 bases fit TRBD1. The CDR3 runs 14 residues. With 6 bases clipped from V and 5 bases from J, the junction kept 5 bases outside the gene matches. Germline V gene data show CDR1 as SEHNR and CDR2 as FQNEAQ (reference sequence). CDR3: CASRKQGADQPQHF. The CDR3 region has the DNA TGTGCCAGCAGAAAACAGGGGGCAGATCAGCCCCAGCATTTT.

The chain joins TRBV5-1 to TRBJ1-6, with D possibly TRBD1 on 6 matching bases. Germline V CDR1 and CDR2: SGHRS, YFSETQ. Trimming pared 2 bases from V and 8 bases from J, leaving 11 bases between. The length of the CDR3 is 14 residues. This CDR3 is CASSFTGIDSPLHF. CDR3 nucleotides: TGCGCCAGCAGCTTCACAGGGATTGATTCACCCCTCCACTTT.

The V and J genes are TRBV25-1 and TRBJ2-5; 8 nucleotides match TRBD1. CDR3 length: 14 amino acids. The junction had 2 bases not matched to a gene; V was cut back by 1 base and J by 4 bases. Per germline, CDR1 MGHDK and CDR2 SYGVNS. DNA for the CDR3: TGTGCCAGCAGTGAATCCACAGGGGGAGAGACCCAGTACTTC. It yields the protein CASSESTGGETQYF. Drawing the rest from reference TRBV25-1 and TRBJ2-5, the complete variable domain is EADIYQTPRYLVIGTGKKITLECSQTMGHDKMYWYQQDPGMELHLIHYSYGVNSTEKGDLSSESTVSRIRTEHFPLTLESARPSHTSQYLCASSESTGGETQYFGPGTRLLVL.

The rearrangement uses TRBV2 and TRBJ2-1; 10 bases map to TRBD1. The CDR3 length is 15 residues. Germline V gene sequence: CDR1 SNHLY, CDR2 FYNNEI. With V trimmed by 6 bases and J by 5 bases, 7 bases remained unmatched. The CDR3 reads CASSSRDRGNNEQFF. CDR3 DNA sequence: TGTGCCAGCAGCTCCCGGGACAGGGGCAACAATGAGCAGTTCTTC.

V usage is TRBV5-5 and J usage is TRBJ2-7; TRBD2 aligns across 8 bases. Germline trimming cut 4 bases from V and 3 bases from J; bases unmatched to any gene: 6. The CDR3 is 14 amino acids. In germline, CDR1 is SGHKS, CDR2 YYEKEE (reference sequence). CDR3 loop: CASSVLAASYEQYF. CDR3 DNA sequence: TGTGCCAGCAGCGTACTAGCGGCAAGCTACGAGCAGTACTTC.

V is TRBV4-1 and J is TRBJ1-5; unclear D gene. There are 15 residues in the CDR3. The V end was cut by 0 bases, the J end by 5 bases, with 11 bases between. In germline, CDR1 is MGHRA, CDR2 YSYEKL. CDR3 loop: CASSQDISKHQPQHF. In DNA form, the CDR3 reads TGCGCCAGCAGCCAAGATATTTCTAAACATCAGCCCCAGCATTTT.

This clone showed up just a few times. CDR3 amino acids: CASSERTGHNSPLHF. In nucleotides, the CDR3 is TGTGCCAGCAGTGAACGGACAGGGCATAATTCACCCCTCCACTTT. The chain recombines TRBV6-1 with TRBJ1-6, with 8 bases fitting TRBD1. Germline values: CDR1 MNHNS, CDR2 SASEGT. The CDR3 extends over 15 amino acids. V was clipped by 2 bases and J by 5 bases; unmatched bases: 2.

This rearrangement joins TRBV20-1 to TRBJ2-5; D gene unclear. The CDR3 is 11 residues long. Between the trimmed V and J ends, which lost 4 bases and 5 bases, there was a span of 8 bases. CDR1 and CDR2 from the germline V gene are DFQATT and SNEGSKA (reference sequence). DNA of the CDR3: TGCAGTGCTATTAAAGGGGAGACCCAGTACTTC. It codes for CSAIKGETQYF.

V is TRBV7-9 and J is TRBJ2-7; D is undetermined. V was cut by 5 bases and J by 8 bases, with 19 bases left in between. The CDR3 consists of 14 residues. CDR1 and CDR2 from the germline V gene are SEHNR and FQNEAQ (reference sequence). CDR3 amino acids: CASSDSTSPLQQYF. CDR3 DNA: TGTGCCAGCAGCGACTCGACAAGCCCCCTGCAGCAGTACTTC. Filled out from reference TRBV7-9 and TRBJ2-7, the complete variable domain reads DTGVSQNPRHKITKRGQNVTFRCDPISEHNRLYWYRQTLGQGPEFLTYFQNEAQLEKSRLLSDRFSAERPKGSFSTLEIQRTEQGDSAMYLCASSDSTSPLQQYFGPGTRLTVT.

The rearrangement joins TRBV6-1 to TRBJ2-7, with 9 positions matching TRBD1. The J segment lost 1 base and the V segment lost 6 bases, leaving 7 bases of the junction unmatched. Germline values: CDR1 MNHNS, CDR2 SASEGT. The CDR3 contains 15 residues. The CDR3: CASRVGTGMSYEQYF. The CDR3 nucleotides read TGTGCCAGCAGAGTTGGGACAGGGATGTCCTACGAGCAGTACTTC.

The rearrangement joins TRBV5-6 to TRBJ1-4; no reliable D call. This CDR3 contains 13 residues. Deletions cut 2 bases from V and 5 bases from J, with 7 bases between. CDR1 and CDR2 from the germline V gene are SGHDT and YYEEEE. CDR3 in DNA: TGTGCCAGCAGCTTCAGATACAATGAAAAACTGTTTTTT. Translation gives CASSFRYNEKLFF.

The chain combines TRBV30 with TRBJ1-3; D is ambiguous. The CDR3 runs to 12 residues. Germline CDR1 and CDR2: GTSNPN and SVGIG (reference sequence). CDR3 in DNA: TGTGCTTACACCCACTCTGGAAACACCATATATTTT. Protein sequence: CAYTHSGNTIYF.

This chain uses TRBV6-5 with TRBJ1-5; D unclear. The CDR3 covers 12 residues. Trimming took 5 bases from V and 2 from J, leaving 4 bases between them. In germline, CDR1 is MNHEY, CDR2 SVGAGI. The CDR3 DNA sequence: TGTGCCAGCAGTCGGGGCAATCAGCCCCAGCATTTT. The encoded protein is CASSRGNQPQHF.

This chain links TRBV7-8 with TRBJ1-5; D call uncertain. Germline values: CDR1 SGHVS, CDR2 FQNEAQ. The CDR3 loop spans 19 amino acids. V lost 5 bases and J lost 0, with 23 bases in between. CDR3 sequence (DNA): TGTGCCAGCAGCGGCCGTTGGCGGTATTTGAATTATAGCAATCAGCCCCAGCATTTT. Its protein product is CASSGRWRYLNYSNQPQHF.

This clone turned up a few times. The chain employs TRBV29-1 and TRBJ2-1; D perhaps matches TRBD2 (5 bases). The V gene's germline CDR1 is SQVTM and CDR2 ANQGSEA. The CDR3 is made up of 15 amino acids. V was cut by 6 bases and J by 6 bases, with 21 bases left in between. This chain's CDR3 is CSVIRSWGAGNEQFF. Written as DNA, the CDR3 is TGCAGCGTAATTCGTTCGTGGGGTGCGGGCAATGAGCAGTTCTTC.